The clone carrying this TCR beta chain was counted between two and nine times. Its antigen is still unknown. The entry originates in a study of T cells after yellow fever vaccination. General study findings and limits: Most primary-vaccination clones recurred post-booster (roughly 97% CD4, roughly 91% CD8). Abundant bulk-population clonotypes could contaminate the FACS-sorted repertoires.

Via MiXCR, TCRdb re-called the 5' RACE reads, giving one row per CDR3 protein. The sample includes 250,000 to 400,000 distinct CDR3 sequences, roughly 4.3% of them seen just once. CDR1 MNHEY and CDR2 SVGAGI come from the germline V gene. CDR3 length equals 16 residues. V shed 0 bases and J 1 base; nucleotides not matched to a gene: 2. This receptor was identified in a young man who received the YFV17D yellow fever vaccine. The genes are TRBV6-5 and TRBJ2-5, with 10 bases matching TRBD1. The material sequenced was PBMCs, taken 5 days after the yellow fever booster vaccination. CDR3 bases: TGTGCCAGCAGTTACTCCGGGACAGGGGCCCAAGAGACCCAGTACTTC. Amino acid sequence: CASSYSGTGAQETQYF.